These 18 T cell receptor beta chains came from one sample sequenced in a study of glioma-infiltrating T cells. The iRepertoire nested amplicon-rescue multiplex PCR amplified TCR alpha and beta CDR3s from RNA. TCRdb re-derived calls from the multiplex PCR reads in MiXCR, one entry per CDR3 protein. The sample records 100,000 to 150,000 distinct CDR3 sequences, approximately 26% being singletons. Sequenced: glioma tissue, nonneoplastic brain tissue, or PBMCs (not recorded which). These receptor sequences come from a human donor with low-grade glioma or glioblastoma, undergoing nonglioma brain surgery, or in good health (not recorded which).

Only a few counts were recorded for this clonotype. This CDR3 is CASSEGQGAGSYNEQFF. CDR3 sequence (DNA): TGCGCCAGCAGCGAAGGACAGGGGGCTGGCTCCTACAATGAGCAGTTCTTC. This chain joins TRBV4-1 and TRBJ2-1; 11 nucleotides agree with TRBD1. With V trimmed by 5 bases and J by 0 bases, 6 bases remained unmatched. The CDR3 consists of 17 residues. Germline-derived CDR1 and CDR2 are MGHRA and YSYEKL.

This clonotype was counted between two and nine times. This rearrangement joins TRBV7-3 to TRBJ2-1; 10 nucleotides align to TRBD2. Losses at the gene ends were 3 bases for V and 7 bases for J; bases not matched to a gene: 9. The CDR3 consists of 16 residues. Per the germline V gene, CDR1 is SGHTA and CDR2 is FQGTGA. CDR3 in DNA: TGTGCCAGCAGCTTCCTCTCTAGCGGGGGCCTTAATGAGCAGTTCTTC. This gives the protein CASSFLSSGGLNEQFF.

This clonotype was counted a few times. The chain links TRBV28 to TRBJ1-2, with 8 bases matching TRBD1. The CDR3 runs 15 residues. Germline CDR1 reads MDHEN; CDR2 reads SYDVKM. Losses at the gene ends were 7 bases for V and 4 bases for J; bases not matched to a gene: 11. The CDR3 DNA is TGTGCCAGCACCTCCGGGGGGACAGGCTCCTATGGCTACACCTTC. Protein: CASTSGGTGSYGYTF.

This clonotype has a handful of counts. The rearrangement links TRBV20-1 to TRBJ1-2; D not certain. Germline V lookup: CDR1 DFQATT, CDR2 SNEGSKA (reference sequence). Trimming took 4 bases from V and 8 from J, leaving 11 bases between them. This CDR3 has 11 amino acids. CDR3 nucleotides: TGCAGTGCTATCCCTCCTCAAGGCTACACCTTC. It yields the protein CSAIPPQGYTF.

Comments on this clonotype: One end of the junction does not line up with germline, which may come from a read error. CDR3 in amino acids: CANPEVEGVDEKPFF. Here the CDR3 DNA reads TGTGCCAACCCTGAGGTTGAAGGGGTGGATGAAAAACCGTTTTTT. The chain links TRBV6-1 to TRBJ1-4; a possible D gene is TRBD1 (5 bases). Germline assignment: CDR1 MNHNS and CDR2 SASEGT. The CDR3 is 15 residues long.

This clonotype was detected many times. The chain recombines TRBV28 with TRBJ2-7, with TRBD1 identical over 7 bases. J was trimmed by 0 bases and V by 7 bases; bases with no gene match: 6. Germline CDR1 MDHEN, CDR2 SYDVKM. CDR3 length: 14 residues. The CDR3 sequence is CASTSGTASYEQYV. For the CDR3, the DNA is TGTGCCAGCACCTCCGGGACAGCCTCCTACGAGCAGTACGTC.

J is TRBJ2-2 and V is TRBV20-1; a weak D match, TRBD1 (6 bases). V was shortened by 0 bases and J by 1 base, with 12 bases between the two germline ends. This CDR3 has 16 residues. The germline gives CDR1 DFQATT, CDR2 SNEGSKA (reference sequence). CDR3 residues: CSARDEQGWNTGELFF. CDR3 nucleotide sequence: TGCAGTGCTAGAGATGAACAGGGTTGGAACACCGGGGAGCTGTTTTTT.

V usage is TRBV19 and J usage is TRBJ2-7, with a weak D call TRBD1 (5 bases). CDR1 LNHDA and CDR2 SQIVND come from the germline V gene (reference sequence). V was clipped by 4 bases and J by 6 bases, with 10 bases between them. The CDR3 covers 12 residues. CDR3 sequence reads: CASSNRKGEQYV. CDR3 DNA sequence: TGTGCCAGTAGTAACAGGAAAGGCGAGCAGTACGTC.

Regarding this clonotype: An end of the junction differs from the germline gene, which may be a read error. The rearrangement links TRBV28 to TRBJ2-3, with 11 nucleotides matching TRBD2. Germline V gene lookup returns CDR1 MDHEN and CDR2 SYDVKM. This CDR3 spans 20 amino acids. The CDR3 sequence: CASRPPLGTSGHSSTDTHYF. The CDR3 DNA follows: TGTGCCAGCAGACCCCCTTTAGGGACTAGCGGACATAGTAGCACAGATACGCATTATTTT.

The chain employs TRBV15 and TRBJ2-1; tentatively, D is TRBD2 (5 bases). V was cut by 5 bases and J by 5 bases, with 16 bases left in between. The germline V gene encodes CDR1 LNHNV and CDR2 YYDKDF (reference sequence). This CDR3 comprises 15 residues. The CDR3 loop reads CATSSDSLGDNEQFF. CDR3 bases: TGTGCCACCAGCTCAGACTCACTCGGGGACAATGAGCAGTTCTTC.

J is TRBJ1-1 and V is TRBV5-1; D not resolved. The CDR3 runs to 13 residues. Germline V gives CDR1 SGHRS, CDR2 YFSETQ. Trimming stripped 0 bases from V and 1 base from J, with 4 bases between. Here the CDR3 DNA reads TGCGCCAGCAGCTTGGATACGAACACTGAAGCTTTCTTT. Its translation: CASSLDTNTEAFF.

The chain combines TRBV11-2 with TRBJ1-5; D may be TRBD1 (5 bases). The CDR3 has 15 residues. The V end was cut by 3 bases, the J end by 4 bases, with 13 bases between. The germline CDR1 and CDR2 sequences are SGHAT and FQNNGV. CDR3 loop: CASSLGGDRNQPQHF. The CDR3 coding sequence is TGTGCCAGCAGCTTGGGGGGGGACCGTAATCAGCCCCAGCATTTT. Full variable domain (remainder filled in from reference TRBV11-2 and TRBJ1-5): EAGVAQSPRYKIIEKRQSVAFWCNPISGHATLYWYQQILGQGPKLLIQFQNNGVVDDSQLPKDRFSAERLKGVDSTLKIQPAKLEDSAVYLCASSLGGDRNQPQHFGDGTRLSIL.

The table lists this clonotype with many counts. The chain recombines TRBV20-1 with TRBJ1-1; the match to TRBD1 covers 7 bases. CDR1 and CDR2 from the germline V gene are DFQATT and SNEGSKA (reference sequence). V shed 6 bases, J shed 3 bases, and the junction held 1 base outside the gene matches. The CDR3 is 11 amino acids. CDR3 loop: CSAQGDTEAFF. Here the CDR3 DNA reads TGCAGTGCCCAGGGGGACACTGAAGCTTTCTTT.

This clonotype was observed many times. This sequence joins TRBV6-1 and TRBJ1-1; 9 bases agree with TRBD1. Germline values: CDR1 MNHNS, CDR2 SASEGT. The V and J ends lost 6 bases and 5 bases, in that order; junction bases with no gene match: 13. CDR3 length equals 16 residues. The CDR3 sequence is CASSQPPGQGKTEAFF. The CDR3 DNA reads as TGTGCCAGCAGCCAACCTCCCGGACAGGGGAAAACTGAAGCTTTCTTT.

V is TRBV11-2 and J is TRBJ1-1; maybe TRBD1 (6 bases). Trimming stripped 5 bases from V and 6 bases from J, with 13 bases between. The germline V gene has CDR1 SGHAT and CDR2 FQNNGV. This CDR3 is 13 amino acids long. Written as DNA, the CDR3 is TGTGCCAGCAGCCCAACGGGGGGGCCTGAAGCTTTCTTT. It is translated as CASSPTGGPEAFF. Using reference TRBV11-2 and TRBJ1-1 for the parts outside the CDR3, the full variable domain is EAGVAQSPRYKIIEKRQSVAFWCNPISGHATLYWYQQILGQGPKLLIQFQNNGVVDDSQLPKDRFSAERLKGVDSTLKIQPAKLEDSAVYLCASSPTGGPEAFFGQGTRLTVV.

The chain's CDR3 is CASSQDLGGRSTEAFF. CDR3 sequence (DNA): TGCGCCAGCAGCCAAGATCTGGGCGGACGGAGCACTGAAGCTTTCTTT. The chain combines TRBV4-1 with TRBJ1-1; D ambiguous. This CDR3 is 16 amino acids long. Germline CDR1 MGHRA, CDR2 YSYEKL. Trimming took off 0 bases at V and 4 bases at J, with 15 bases between the two ends.

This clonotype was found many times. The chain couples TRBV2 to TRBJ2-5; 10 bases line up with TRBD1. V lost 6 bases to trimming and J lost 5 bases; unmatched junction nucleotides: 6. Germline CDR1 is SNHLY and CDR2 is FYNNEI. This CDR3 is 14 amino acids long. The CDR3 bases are TGTGCCAGCAGCCTGACAGGGGGCAAGGAGACCCAGTACTTC. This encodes CASSLTGGKETQYF.

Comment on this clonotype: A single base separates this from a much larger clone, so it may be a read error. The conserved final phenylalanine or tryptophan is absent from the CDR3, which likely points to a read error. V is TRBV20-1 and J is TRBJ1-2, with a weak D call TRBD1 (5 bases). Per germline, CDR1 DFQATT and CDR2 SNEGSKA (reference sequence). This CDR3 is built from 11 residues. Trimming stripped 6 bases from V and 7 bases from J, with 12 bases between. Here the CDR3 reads CSAARDLGYTL. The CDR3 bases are TGCAGTGCGGCCAGGGATCTTGGCTACACCCTC.